A selection of T cell receptor beta chains follows, all from one sample in a study of CD8 T cells in ankylosing spondylitis. TCRdb processed the 5' RACE reads anew with MiXCR; each CDR3 protein has one entry. The table includes 130,000 or so distinct CDR3 sequences, over 6% detected once. Sequenced material: blood, either unsorted or a sorted T cell fraction (not recorded which). These receptor sequences come from a male donor with ankylosing spondylitis or in good health (not recorded which). Each CDR3 is given with its conserved first and last residue. Fields, in order: V gene, clone size, J gene, D gene, CDR3 protein, CDR3 DNA. A D gene is named only where the DNA matches it firmly. Size is omitted from some rows. Given values are once, few, many or a class for expanded clones.

>TRBV30|-|TRBJ2-5|-
CAWDGFQETQYF
TGTGCCTGGGACGGGTTCCAAGAGACCCAGTACTTC
>TRBV4-1|many|TRBJ1-6|-
CASSQAISGRTNSPLHF
TGCGCCAGCAGCCAGGCCATCTCGGGACGGACGAATTCACCCCTCCACTTT
>TRBV7-8|many|TRBJ1-4|TRBD1
CASSFLDRDEKLFF
TGTGCCAGCAGCTTCCTGGACAGGGATGAAAAACTGTTTTTT
>TRBV6-5|many|TRBJ2-4|-
CASSSRTENIQYF
TGTGCCAGCAGTTCCCGGACAGAAAACATTCAGTACTTC
>TRBV28|few|TRBJ2-3|-
CASTFFGPSTDTQYF
TGTGCCAGCACCTTTTTCGGGCCTAGCACAGATACGCAGTATTTT
>TRBV7-7|many|TRBJ2-1|TRBD1
CASSLRISGTGGDEQFF
TGTGCCAGCAGCTTACGGATATCCGGGACAGGGGGCGATGAGCAGTTCTTC
>TRBV7-9|many|TRBJ1-4|-
CASSGGQAVTNEKLFF
TGTGCCAGCAGCGGAGGTCAGGCAGTGACTAATGAAAAACTGTTTTTT
>TRBV5-1|many|TRBJ1-2|-
CASSLVGGPDYGYTF
TGCGCCAGCAGCTTGGTTGGGGGCCCGGACTATGGCTACACCTTC
>TRBV12-3/TRBV12-4|-|TRBJ1-1|-
CASSPRQVAFAEAFF
TGTGCCAGCAGCCCCCGACAGGTCGCTTTCGCTGAAGCTTTCTTT
>TRBV5-1|many|TRBJ2-7|TRBD2
CASRRELYEQYF
TGCGCCAGCAGGCGGGAGTTATACGAGCAGTACTTC
>TRBV7-3|many|TRBJ2-3|-
CASSFVGDTQYF
TGTGCCAGCAGCTTCGTCGGAGATACGCAGTATTTT
>TRBV20-1|few|TRBJ1-2|-
CSARDGRANYGYTF
TGCAGTGCTAGAGATGGGAGGGCTAACTATGGCTACACCTTC
>TRBV5-1|many|TRBJ2-1|TRBD2
CASSLVRGYDEQFF
TGCGCCAGCAGCTTGGTGCGGGGGTACGATGAGCAGTTCTTC
>TRBV7-2|many|TRBJ1-4|-
CASSLVSAENEKLFF
TGTGCCAGCAGCTTAGTTTCGGCGGAGAATGAAAAACTGTTTTTT
>TRBV12-3/TRBV12-4|many|TRBJ2-5|TRBD2
CASSSLSGGALETQYF
TGTGCCAGCAGTTCCCTTAGCGGGGGGGCCCTAGAGACCCAGTACTTC
>TRBV6-1|-|TRBJ1-4|TRBD1
CASSPRGQARNEKLFF
TGTGCCAGCAGTCCGCGCGGACAGGCTCGTAATGAAAAACTGTTTTTT
>TRBV9|many|TRBJ1-2|-
CASSLPSGSISVNYGYTF
TGTGCCAGCAGCCTCCCGTCGGGCAGCATATCTGTTAACTATGGCTACACCTTC
>TRBV5-1|many|TRBJ1-6|-
CASSSLQSSYNSPLHF
TGCGCCAGCAGCTCGCTACAAAGCTCCTATAATTCACCCCTCCACTTT
>TRBV6-6|many|TRBJ1-2|-
CASSYNNGYTF
TGTGCCAGCAGTTATAACAATGGCTACACCTTC
>TRBV20-1|many|TRBJ2-1|-
CSAFFSGGNEQFF
TGCAGTGCTTTTTTTTCTGGCGGGAATGAGCAGTTCTTC
>TRBV7-2|many|TRBJ1-2|TRBD1
CASSFRERTGSGYTF
TGTGCCAGCAGCTTTCGTGAACGGACAGGGTCGGGCTACACCTTC
>TRBV7-2|many|TRBJ2-7|-
CASSTRTEAYEQYF
TGTGCCAGCAGCACACGGACGGAGGCCTACGAGCAGTACTTC
>TRBV7-2|many|TRBJ2-2|-
CASSLNSWGPTGELFF
TGTGCCAGCAGCTTAAATAGTTGGGGACCCACCGGGGAGCTGTTTTTT
>TRBV20-1|many|TRBJ2-3|-
CSASYGGSTDTQYF
TGCAGTGCTAGCTACGGGGGTAGCACAGATACGCAGTATTTT
>TRBV29-1|many|TRBJ2-1|TRBD2
CSVSARALAGVSSEQFF
TGCAGCGTTTCCGCCAGGGCCCTAGCGGGTGTGTCGAGTGAGCAGTTCTTC
>TRBV10-2|-|TRBJ2-7|TRBD2
CASSLAEAYEQYF
TGCGCCAGCTCCCTAGCGGAGGCCTACGAGCAGTACTTC
>TRBV9|many|TRBJ2-1|TRBD1
CASSVEAGGLYNEQFF
TGTGCCAGCAGCGTAGAAGCAGGGGGCCTATACAATGAGCAGTTCTTC
>TRBV7-9|many|TRBJ2-2|TRBD1
CASTSFGTGGSGELFF
TGTGCCAGCACCTCATTCGGGACAGGGGGCTCCGGGGAGCTGTTTTTT
>TRBV5-1|many|TRBJ1-2|-
CASSFGQGGTAYGYTF
TGCGCCAGCAGCTTCGGCCAAGGGGGAACAGCTTATGGCTACACCTTC
>TRBV5-1|many|TRBJ2-7|-
CASSLGSGFYEQYF
TGCGCCAGCAGCTTGGGATCAGGGTTCTACGAGCAGTACTTC
>TRBV4-2|few|TRBJ1-1|-
CASSQEAEGTEAFF
TGTGCCAGCAGCCAAGAGGCCGAGGGAACTGAAGCTTTCTTT
>TRBV20-1|many|TRBJ2-7|-
CSAKGFNKGYEQYF
TGCAGTGCAAAGGGATTTAACAAAGGCTACGAGCAGTACTTC
>TRBV5-1|many|TRBJ2-2|-
CASSLNLNTGELFF
TGCGCCAGCAGCTTGAATTTGAACACCGGGGAGCTGTTTTTT
>TRBV11-2|many|TRBJ1-3|-
CASASGSGNTIYF
TGTGCCAGCGCTTCAGGCTCTGGAAACACCATATATTTT
>TRBV20-1|many|TRBJ2-3|TRBD1
CSAWEGPTGGSSTQYF
TGCAGTGCTTGGGAGGGGCCGACAGGGGGTTCCTCTACGCAGTATTTT
>TRBV20-1|many|TRBJ1-1|-
CSAIVLGTEAFF
TGCAGTGCTATCGTATTGGGCACTGAAGCTTTCTTT